This T cell receptor (beta chain) was sequenced during a study of T cell responses to AZD1222 COVID-19 vaccine. The CDR3 is 14 amino acids. Trimming shortened V by 4 bases and J by 5 bases, and 9 bases separated the two germline ends. Germline lookup yields CDR1 SEHNR and CDR2 FQNEAQ (reference sequence). The study, taken as a whole, reports: Baseline testing showed seropositivity in only a handful of AZD1222 recipients.

The method was immunoSEQ multiplex PCR; TCRdb's version includes in-frame clones alone and lacks a portion of them. The sample has some 150,000 clones; 70% to 90% are singletons. A remark on this clone: Its antigen is as yet unknown.

The sequence derives from an adult who received the MenACWY meningococcal vaccine as a control. This specimen was peripheral blood, taken 28 days after the second dose of the MenACWY control vaccine. The V gene is TRBV7-9, the J gene TRBJ1-6; no reliable D call. Here the CDR3 DNA reads TGTGCCAGCAGCTCTCGAGGCCATAATTCACCCCTCCACTTT. Translated: CASSSRGHNSPLHF.